A single sample gave rise to the 6 T cell receptor beta chains below, sequenced in a study of CD8 T cells in ankylosing spondylitis. TCRdb re-called the 5' RACE reads with MiXCR, one entry per CDR3 protein. The sample lists tens of thousands of distinct CDR3 sequences; roughly 27% were seen once. The specimen was blood, either unsorted or a sorted T cell fraction (not recorded which). Every receptor here comes from a male donor with ankylosing spondylitis or in good health (not recorded which).

The J gene is TRBJ2-2, the V gene TRBV10-1; D is unclear. Looked up from germline, CDR1 is WNHNN and CDR2 is SYGVQD (reference sequence). V was pared by 3 bases and J by 0 bases, with 5 bases between. This CDR3 has 14 amino acids. For the CDR3, the DNA is TGCGCCAGCAGTGAACTCCCGAACACCGGGGAGCTGTTTTTT. Its protein is CASSELPNTGELFF.

The rearrangement joins TRBV7-2 to TRBJ1-1; D is uncertain. This CDR3 region has 14 residues. Germline-derived CDR1 and CDR2 are SGHTA and FQGNSA. Trimming cost V 0 bases and J 10 bases, with 15 bases left between them. DNA of the CDR3: TGTGCCAGCAGCTTAGCGCGAATTCAGGCCGGAGCTTTCTTT. Translation gives CASSLARIQAGAFF.

This clonotype was picked up a small number of times. The chain joins TRBV7-9 to TRBJ1-5; D uncertain. The length of the CDR3 is 14 residues. Germline V CDR1 and CDR2: SEHNR, FQNEAQ (reference sequence). Trimming left V 5 bases short and J 4 bases short, with 12 bases between. The CDR3, as DNA: TGTGCCAGCAGCGCGAACCTGGGTAATCAGCCCCAGCATTTT. Translated: CASSANLGNQPQHF.

This chain uses TRBV20-1 with TRBJ2-2, with D hard to call. The germline CDR1 and CDR2 sequences are DFQATT and SNEGSKA (reference sequence). The CDR3 is made up of 12 amino acids. Deletions cut 6 bases from V and 2 bases from J, with 7 bases between. For the CDR3, the DNA is TGCAGTGCCGGAACTAACACCGGGGAGCTGTTTTTT. This gives the protein CSAGTNTGELFF.

This clonotype was seen more than once but under ten times. The rearrangement uses TRBV5-1 and TRBJ2-1, with TRBD2 as a possible D gene (6 bases). The germline gives CDR1 SGHRS, CDR2 YFSETQ. Trimming removed 4 bases at V and 7 bases at J, with 15 bases between. The CDR3 covers 14 residues. This CDR3 is CASSPGVVINEQFF. As DNA, the CDR3 is TGCGCCAGCAGCCCGGGGGTGGTGATTAATGAGCAGTTCTTC.

The J gene is TRBJ2-3, the V gene TRBV5-1, with D maybe TRBD2 (5 bases). Germline-derived CDR1 and CDR2 are SGHRS and YFSETQ. The CDR3 is 15 amino acids. Trimming removed 6 bases from V and 2 bases from J, with 16 bases in between. CDR3 residues: CASIPEDSHTDTQYF. For the CDR3, the DNA is TGCGCCAGCATTCCGGAGGACTCTCACACAGATACGCAGTATTTT. The whole variable domain, remainder taken from reference TRBV5-1 and TRBJ2-3, is KAGVTQTPRYLIKTRGQQVTLSCSPISGHRSVSWYQQTPGQGLQFLFEYFSETQRNKGNFPGRFSGRQFSNSRSEMNVSTLELGDSALYLCASIPEDSHTDTQYFGPGTRLTVL.